This TCR beta chain was recovered during a study of T-cell reconstitution after alpha-beta-depleted transplantation in children. Study-wide points: The origin of high day-60 TCRbeta diversity in some patients lay in surviving recipient T cells and thymic progenitors. Several hundred expanded graft clones reportedly gave rise to the alpha-beta T cells present about two months after transplant. By one year post-transplant, T-cell counts and diversity largely arose from T cells that were newly produced.

For TCRbeta, the library was prepared with unique molecular identifiers. From the PCR reads, TCRdb called clonotypes with MiXCR, one entry per CDR3 protein. The sample lists approximately 520,000 distinct CDR3 sequences; about 10% were seen once. Concerning this clonotype itself: Its antigen is currently unknown.

The sample here was PBMCs, mostly from graft donor cells, taken 180 days after TCRalphabeta/CD19-depleted stem cell transplant. This TCR was sampled from a female patient between 2 and 15 years old who had a stem cell transplant for aplastic anemia, so the T cells may come from the graft donor.

As DNA, the CDR3 is TGTGCCAGCAGGGCAGGGGATAGAGGCTACACCTTC. Encoded protein: CASRAGDRGYTF. The chain recombines TRBV25-1 with TRBJ1-2, with D maybe TRBD1 (6 bases). The V gene lost 6 bases and the J gene lost 8 bases, with 13 bases spanning the gap. The CDR3 totals 12 residues. Germline values: CDR1 MGHDK, CDR2 SYGVNS.